The clone carrying this TCR beta chain was counted at least ten times. As to time point: blood at routine non-recurrence follow-up after resection. This sample stems from a study of spatial heterogeneity in lung cancer. Overall study context: Beta-chain sequences were consistently detected more often than alpha-chain sequences.

This CDR3 comprises 12 residues. V dropped 7 bases and J dropped 7 bases, with 11 bases sitting between them. The germline gives CDR1 MNHNY, CDR2 SVGAGI (reference sequence). TCRdb processed the 5' RACE reads anew with MiXCR; each CDR3 protein has one entry. This sample yields about 29,000 distinct CDR3 sequences, of which roughly 10% are seen a single time; over 25% belongs to the top ten. Sequencing was performed on PBMCs, taken at follow-up. The TCR originated in a female donor with early-stage non-small cell lung cancer. This chain uses TRBV6-6 with TRBJ1-5; D is undetermined. The CDR3 spells CASTPAEQPQHF. CDR3 in DNA: TGTGCCAGCACCCCGGCAGAACAGCCCCAGCATTTT.